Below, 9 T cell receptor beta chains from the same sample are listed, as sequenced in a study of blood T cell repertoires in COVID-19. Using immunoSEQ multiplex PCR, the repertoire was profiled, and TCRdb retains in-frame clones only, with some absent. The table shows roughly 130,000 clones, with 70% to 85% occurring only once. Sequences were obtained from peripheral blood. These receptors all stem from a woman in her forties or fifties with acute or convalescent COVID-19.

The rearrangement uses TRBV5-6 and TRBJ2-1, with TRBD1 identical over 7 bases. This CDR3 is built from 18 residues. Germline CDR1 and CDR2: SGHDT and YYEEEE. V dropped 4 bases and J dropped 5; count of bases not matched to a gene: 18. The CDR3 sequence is CASSLPPLRQGAHNEQFF. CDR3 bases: TGTGCCAGCAGCCTACCACCGTTAAGACAGGGAGCACACAATGAGCAGTTCTTC.

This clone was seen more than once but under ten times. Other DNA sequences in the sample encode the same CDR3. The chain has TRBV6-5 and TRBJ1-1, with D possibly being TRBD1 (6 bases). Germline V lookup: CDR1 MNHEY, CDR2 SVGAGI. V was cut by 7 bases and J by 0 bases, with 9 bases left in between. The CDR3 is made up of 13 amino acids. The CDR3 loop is CASTGQLNTEAFF. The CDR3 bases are TGTGCCAGCACTGGACAGCTGAACACTGAAGCTTTCTTT.

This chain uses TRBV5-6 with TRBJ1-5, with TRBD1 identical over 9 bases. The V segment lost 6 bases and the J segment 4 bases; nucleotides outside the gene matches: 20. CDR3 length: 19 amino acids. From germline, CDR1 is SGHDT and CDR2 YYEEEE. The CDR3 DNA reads TGTGCCAGCAACCTTACGACAGGGGGGAACTTACAGCCTAATCAGCCCCAGCATTTT. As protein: CASNLTTGGNLQPNQPQHF.

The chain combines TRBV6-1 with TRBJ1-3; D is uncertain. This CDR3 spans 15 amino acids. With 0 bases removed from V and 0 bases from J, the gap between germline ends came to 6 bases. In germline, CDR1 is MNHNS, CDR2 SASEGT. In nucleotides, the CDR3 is TGTGCCAGCAGTGAAGCGTCCTTCTCTGGAAACACCATATATTTT. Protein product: CASSEASFSGNTIYF.

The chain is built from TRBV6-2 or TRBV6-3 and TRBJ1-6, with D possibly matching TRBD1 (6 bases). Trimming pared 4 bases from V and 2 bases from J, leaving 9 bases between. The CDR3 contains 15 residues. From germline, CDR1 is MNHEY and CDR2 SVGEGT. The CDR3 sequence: CASSSDRPYNSPLHF. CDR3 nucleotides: TGTGCCAGCAGTTCCGACAGGCCCTATAATTCACCCCTCCACTTT.

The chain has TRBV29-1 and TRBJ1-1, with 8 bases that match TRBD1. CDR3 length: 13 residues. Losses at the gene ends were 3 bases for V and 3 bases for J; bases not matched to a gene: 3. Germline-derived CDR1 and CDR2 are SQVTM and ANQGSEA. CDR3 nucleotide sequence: TGCAGCGTTGAGAGGGACAGGTACACTGAAGCTTTCTTT. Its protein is CSVERDRYTEAFF.

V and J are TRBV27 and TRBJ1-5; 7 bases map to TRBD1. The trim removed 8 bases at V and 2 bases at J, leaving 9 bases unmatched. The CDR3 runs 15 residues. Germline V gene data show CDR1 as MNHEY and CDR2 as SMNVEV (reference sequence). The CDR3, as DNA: TGTGCCAGCTCTAGAGGGGGCTTGGGCAATCAGCCCCAGCATTTT. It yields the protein CASSRGGLGNQPQHF.

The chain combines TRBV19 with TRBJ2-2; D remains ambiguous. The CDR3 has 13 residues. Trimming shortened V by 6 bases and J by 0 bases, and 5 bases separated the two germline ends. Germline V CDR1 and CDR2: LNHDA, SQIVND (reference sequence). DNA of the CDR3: TGTGCCAGTAGACGCGCGAACACCGGGGAGCTGTTTTTT. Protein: CASRRANTGELFF.

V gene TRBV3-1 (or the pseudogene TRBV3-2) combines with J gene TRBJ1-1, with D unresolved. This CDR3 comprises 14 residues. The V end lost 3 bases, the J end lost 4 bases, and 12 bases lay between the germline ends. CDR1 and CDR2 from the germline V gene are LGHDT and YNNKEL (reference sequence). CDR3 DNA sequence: TGTGCCAGCAGCCAGCACCAGACTGGCACTGAAGCTTTCTTT. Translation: CASSQHQTGTEAFF.